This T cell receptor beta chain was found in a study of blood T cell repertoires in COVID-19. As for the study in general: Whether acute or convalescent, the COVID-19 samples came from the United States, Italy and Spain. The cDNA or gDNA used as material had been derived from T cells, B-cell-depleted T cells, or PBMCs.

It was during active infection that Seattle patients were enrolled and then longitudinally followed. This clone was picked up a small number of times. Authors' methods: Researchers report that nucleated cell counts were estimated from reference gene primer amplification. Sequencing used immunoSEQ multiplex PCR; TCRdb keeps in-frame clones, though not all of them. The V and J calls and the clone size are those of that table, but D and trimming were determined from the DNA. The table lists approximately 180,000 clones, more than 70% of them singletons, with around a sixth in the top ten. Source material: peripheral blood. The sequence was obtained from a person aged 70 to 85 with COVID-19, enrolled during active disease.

In DNA form, the CDR3 reads TGTGCCAGCAGGCGAGCGGAAGAACGGGACACCGGGGAGCTGTTTTTT. It translates to CASRRAEERDTGELFF. This chain joins TRBV28 and TRBJ2-2, with D perhaps TRBD2 (5 bases). Looked up from germline, CDR1 is MDHEN and CDR2 is SYDVKM. V lost 6 bases to trimming and J lost 3 bases, with 17 bases between them. The CDR3 totals 16 residues.